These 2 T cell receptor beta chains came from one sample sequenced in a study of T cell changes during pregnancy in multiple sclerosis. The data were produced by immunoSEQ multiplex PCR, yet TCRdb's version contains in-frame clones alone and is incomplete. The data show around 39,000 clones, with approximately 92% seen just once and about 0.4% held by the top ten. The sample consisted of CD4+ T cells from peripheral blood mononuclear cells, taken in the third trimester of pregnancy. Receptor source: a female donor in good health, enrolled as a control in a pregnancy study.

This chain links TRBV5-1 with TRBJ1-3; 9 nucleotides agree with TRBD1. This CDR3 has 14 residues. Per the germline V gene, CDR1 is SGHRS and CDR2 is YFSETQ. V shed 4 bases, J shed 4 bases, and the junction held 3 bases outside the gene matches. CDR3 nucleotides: TGCGCCAGCAGCGGCGGGACAGGGGGAAACACCATATATTTT. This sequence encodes CASSGGTGGNTIYF.

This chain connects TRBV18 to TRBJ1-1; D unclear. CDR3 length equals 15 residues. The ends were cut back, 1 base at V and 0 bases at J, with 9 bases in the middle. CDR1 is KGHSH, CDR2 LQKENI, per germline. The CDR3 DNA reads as TGTGCCAGCTCACCACGGGCAGGCATGAACACTGAAGCTTTCTTT. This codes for CASSPRAGMNTEAFF.